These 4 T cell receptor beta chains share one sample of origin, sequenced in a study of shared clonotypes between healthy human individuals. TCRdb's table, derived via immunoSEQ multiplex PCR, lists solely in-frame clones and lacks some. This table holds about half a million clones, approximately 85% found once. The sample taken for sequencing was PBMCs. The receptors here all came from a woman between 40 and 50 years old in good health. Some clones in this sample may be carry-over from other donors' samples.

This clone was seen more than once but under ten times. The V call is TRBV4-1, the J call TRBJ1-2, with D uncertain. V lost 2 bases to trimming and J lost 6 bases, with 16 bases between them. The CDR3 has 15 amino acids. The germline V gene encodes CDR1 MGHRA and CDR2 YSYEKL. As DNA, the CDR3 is TGCGCCAGCAGCCAACCTCTACTAGCGGACGATGGCTACACCTTC. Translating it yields CASSQPLLADDGYTF.

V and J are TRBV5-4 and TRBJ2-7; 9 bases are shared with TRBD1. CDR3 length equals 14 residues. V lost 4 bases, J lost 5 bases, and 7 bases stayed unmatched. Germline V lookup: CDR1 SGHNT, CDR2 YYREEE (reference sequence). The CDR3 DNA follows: TGTGCCAGCAGCAGACAGGGACAGGGAGACGAGCAGTACTTC. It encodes CASSRQGQGDEQYF.

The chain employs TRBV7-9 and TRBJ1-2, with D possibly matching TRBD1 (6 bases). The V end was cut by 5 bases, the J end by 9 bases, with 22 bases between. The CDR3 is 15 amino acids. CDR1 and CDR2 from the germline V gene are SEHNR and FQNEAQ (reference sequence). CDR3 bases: TGTGCCAGCAGCCAACCGAGGACGGACCGGGACAGCTACACCTTC. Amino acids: CASSQPRTDRDSYTF.

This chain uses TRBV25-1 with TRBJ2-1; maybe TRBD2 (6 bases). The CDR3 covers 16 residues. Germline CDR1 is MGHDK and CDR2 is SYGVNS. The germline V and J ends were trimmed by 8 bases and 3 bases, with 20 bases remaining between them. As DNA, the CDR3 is TGTGCCAGCTCTCACATAAGGCGCGGGATCTACAATGAGCAGTTCTTC. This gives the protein CASSHIRRGIYNEQFF.